Detailed here is one T cell receptor (beta chain). The antigen is not known. The sample comes from a study of cytomegalovirus exposure and HLA in healthy donors. This CDR3 has 15 residues. Germline CDR1 LNHDA, CDR2 SQIVND (reference sequence). V lost 3 bases and J lost 7; bases outside the gene matches: 8. Study-level points and caveats: Many donors carried some public TCRs, although rarity characterized most TCR sequences.

With 60 Vbeta and 13 Jbeta primers, the PCR was carried out. Profiled with immunoSEQ multiplex PCR; TCRdb holds only in-frame clones, not every one. The data contain about 84,000 clones, 85% to 90% of them singletons. The receptor's source is a man younger than 35 in good health and CMV-seronegative. This sequence joins TRBV19 and TRBJ2-7; 11 positions agree with TRBD1. Sample: PBMCs. CDR3 loop: CASSMSGTGGGEQYF. CDR3 bases: TGTGCCAGTAGTATGTCCGGGACAGGGGGTGGTGAGCAGTACTTC.